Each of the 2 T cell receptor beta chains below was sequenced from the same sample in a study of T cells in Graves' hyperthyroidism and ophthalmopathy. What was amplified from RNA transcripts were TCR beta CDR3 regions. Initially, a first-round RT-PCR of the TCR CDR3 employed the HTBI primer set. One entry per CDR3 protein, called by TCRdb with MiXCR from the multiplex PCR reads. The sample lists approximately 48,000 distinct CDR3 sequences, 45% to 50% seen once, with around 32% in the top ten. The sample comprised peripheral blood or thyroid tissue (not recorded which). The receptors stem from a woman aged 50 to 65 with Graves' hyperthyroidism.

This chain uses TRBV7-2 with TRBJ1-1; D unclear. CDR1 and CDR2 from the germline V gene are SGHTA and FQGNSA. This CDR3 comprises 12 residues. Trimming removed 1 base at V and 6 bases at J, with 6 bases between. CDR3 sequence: CASSLDNAEAFF. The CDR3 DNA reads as TGTGCCAGCAGCTTAGATAACGCTGAAGCTTTCTTT.

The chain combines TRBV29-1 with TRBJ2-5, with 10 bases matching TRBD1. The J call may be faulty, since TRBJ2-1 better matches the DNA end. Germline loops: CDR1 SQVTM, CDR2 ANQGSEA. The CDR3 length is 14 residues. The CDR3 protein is CSAGGTGAYNEQFF. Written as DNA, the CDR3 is TGCAGCGCCGGCGGGACAGGGGCCTACAATGAGCAGTTCTTC.